The clone carrying this T cell receptor (beta chain) was observed a few times. Its antigen is undetermined. These data originate in a study of cytomegalovirus exposure and HLA in healthy donors. As for the study in general: Previous work identified some 120 million unique TCR beta sequences from about 200 million T cells. Study-level points and caveats: A prior analysis recorded that most TCR beta V segments were productive about 87% or about 30% of the time. Highly shared sequence variants in one cluster were likely a sequencing artifact.

The ends lost 4 bases at V and 10 bases at J; junction bases unmatched: 13. Germline lookup yields CDR1 SGHRS and CDR2 YFSETQ. CDR3 size: 17 residues. It was with 60 Vbeta and 13 Jbeta primers that the PCR ran. The repertoire was sequenced with immunoSEQ multiplex PCR; TCRdb's copy has only in-frame clones and lacks some. This table holds about 35,000 clones, approximately 76% found once. Source material: PBMCs. This sequence originates from a woman aged 30 to 39 in good health and CMV-seropositive. The chain has TRBV5-1 and TRBJ1-6; 11 bases fit TRBD1. The CDR3 bases are TGCGCCAGCAGCCAACGGGCCCCGGGACAGGGGGTATCACCCCTCCACTTT. Translating it yields CASSQRAPGQGVSPLHF.